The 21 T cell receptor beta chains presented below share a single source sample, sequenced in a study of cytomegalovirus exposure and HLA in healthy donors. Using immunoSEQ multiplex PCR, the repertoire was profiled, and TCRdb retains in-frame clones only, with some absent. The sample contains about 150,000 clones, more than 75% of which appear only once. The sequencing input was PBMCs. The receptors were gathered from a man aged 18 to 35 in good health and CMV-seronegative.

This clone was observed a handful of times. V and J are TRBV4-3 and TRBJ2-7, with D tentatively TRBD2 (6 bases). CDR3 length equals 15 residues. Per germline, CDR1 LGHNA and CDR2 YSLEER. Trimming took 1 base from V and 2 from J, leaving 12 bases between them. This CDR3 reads CASSQGMAGTYEQYF. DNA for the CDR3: TGCGCCAGCAGCCAAGGGATGGCGGGAACCTACGAGCAGTACTTC.

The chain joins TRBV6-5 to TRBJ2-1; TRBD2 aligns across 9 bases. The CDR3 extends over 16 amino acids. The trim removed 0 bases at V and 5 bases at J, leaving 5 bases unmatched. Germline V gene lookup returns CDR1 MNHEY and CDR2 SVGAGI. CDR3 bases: TGTGCCAGCAGTTACTCGCCCAGCGGGGGGCACAATGAGCAGTTCTTC. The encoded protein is CASSYSPSGGHNEQFF.

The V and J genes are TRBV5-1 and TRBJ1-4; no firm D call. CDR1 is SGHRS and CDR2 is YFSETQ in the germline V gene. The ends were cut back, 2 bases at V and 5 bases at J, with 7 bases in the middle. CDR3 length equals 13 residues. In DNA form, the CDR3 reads TGCGCCAGCAGCTTACAGTGGAATGAAAAACTGTTTTTT. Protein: CASSLQWNEKLFF.

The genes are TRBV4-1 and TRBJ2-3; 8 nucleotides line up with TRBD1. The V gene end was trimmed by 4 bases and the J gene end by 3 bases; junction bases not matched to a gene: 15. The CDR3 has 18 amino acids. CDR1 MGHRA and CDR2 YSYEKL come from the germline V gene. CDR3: CASSRKSPTGVWTDTQYF. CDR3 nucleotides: TGCGCCAGCAGCCGAAAATCTCCGACAGGGGTTTGGACAGATACGCAGTATTTT.

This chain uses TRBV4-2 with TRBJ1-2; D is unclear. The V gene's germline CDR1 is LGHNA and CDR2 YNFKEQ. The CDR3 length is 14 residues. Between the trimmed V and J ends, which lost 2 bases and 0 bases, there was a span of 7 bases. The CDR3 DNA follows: TGTGCCAGCAGCCAACCCAGAACTAACTATGGCTACACCTTC. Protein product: CASSQPRTNYGYTF.

The CDR3 is CASSLWDRPNYGYTF. The CDR3 DNA follows: TGTGCCAGCAGCTTGTGGGACAGGCCGAACTATGGCTACACCTTC. The chain is built from TRBV5-6 and TRBJ1-2; 8 bases match TRBD1. CDR1 and CDR2 (germline): SGHDT, YYEEEE. V shed 1 base and J 2 bases; nucleotides not matched to a gene: 4. The CDR3 length is 15 residues.

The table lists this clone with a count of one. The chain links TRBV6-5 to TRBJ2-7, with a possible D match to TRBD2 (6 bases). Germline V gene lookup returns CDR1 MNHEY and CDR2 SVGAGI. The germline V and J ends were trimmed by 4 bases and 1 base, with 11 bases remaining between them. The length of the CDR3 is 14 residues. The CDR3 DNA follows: TGTGCCAGCAGTTCCCCGGGGGAATCCTACGAGCAGTACTTC. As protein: CASSSPGESYEQYF.

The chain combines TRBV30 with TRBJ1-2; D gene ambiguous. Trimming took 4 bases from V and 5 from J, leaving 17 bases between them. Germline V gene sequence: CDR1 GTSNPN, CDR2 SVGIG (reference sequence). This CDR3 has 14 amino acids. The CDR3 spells CAWTQAPENYGYTF. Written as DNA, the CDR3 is TGTGCCTGGACCCAAGCACCCGAAAATTATGGCTACACCTTC.

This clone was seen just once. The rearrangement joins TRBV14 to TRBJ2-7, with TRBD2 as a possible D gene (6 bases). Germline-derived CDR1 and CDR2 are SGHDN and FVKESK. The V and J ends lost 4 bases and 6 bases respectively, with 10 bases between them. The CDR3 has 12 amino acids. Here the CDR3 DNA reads TGTGCCAGCAGCCGGGTGGGAGGCGAGCAGTACTTC. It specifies CASSRVGGEQYF.

The CDR3 DNA reads as TGTGCGGGGAGAATGAACACCGGGGAGCTGTTTTTT. Residues: CAGRMNTGELFF. The V and J genes are TRBV6-6 and TRBJ2-2; tentatively, D is TRBD2 (5 bases). CDR3 length equals 12 residues. Germline-derived CDR1 and CDR2 are MNHNY and SVGAGI (reference sequence).

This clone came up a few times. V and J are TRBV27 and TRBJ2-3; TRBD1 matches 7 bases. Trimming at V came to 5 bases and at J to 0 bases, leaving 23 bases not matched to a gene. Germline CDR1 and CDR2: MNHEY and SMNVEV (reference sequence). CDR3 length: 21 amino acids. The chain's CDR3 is CASSQKGANHNWGSSTDTQYF. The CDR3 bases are TGTGCCAGCAGTCAAAAGGGGGCAAACCATAATTGGGGTTCGAGCACAGATACGCAGTATTTT.

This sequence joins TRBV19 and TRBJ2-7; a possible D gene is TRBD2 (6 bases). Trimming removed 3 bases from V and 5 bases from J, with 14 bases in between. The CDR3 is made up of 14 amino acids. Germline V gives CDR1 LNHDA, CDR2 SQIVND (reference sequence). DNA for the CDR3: TGTGCCAGTAGTATCCCCGGGAGTTGGGACGAGCAGTACTTC. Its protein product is CASSIPGSWDEQYF. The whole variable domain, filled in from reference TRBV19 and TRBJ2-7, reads DGGITQSPKYLFRKEGQNVTLSCEQNLNHDAMYWYRQDPGQGLRLIYYSQIVNDFQKGDIAEGYSVSREKKESFPLTVTSAQKNPTAFYLCASSIPGSWDEQYFGPGTRLTVT.

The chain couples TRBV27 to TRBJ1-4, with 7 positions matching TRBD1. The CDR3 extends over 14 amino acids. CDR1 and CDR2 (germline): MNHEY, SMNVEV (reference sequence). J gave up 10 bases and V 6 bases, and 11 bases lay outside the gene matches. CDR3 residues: CASRNRDRGGKLFF. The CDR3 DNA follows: TGTGCCAGCAGAAACCGGGACAGAGGGGGAAAACTGTTTTTT.

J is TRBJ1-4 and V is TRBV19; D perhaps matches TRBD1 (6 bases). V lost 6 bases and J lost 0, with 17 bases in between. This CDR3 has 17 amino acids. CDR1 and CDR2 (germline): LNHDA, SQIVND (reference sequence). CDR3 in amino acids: CASSFYRDSATNEKLFF. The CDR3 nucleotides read TGTGCCAGTAGCTTTTACAGGGATTCTGCAACTAATGAAAAACTGTTTTTT.

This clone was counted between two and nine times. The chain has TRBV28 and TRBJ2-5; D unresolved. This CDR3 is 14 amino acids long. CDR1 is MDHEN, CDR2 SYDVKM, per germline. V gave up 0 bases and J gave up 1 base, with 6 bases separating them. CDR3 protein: CASSLWAGQETQYF. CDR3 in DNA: TGTGCCAGCAGTTTATGGGCAGGCCAAGAGACCCAGTACTTC.

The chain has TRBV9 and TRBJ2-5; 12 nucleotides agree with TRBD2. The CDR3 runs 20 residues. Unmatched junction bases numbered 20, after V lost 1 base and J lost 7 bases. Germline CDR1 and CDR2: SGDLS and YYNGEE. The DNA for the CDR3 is TGTGCCAGCAGCGTATACAGGGTACCACGACTAGCGGGGGATGGTGTGACCCAGTACTTC. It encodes CASSVYRVPRLAGDGVTQYF.

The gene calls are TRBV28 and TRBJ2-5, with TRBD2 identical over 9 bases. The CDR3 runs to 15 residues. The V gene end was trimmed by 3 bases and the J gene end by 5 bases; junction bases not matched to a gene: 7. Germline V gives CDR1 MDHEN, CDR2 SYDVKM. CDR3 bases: TGTGCCAGCAGTTTGAGGGGCCTAGCGGGGGAGACCCAGTACTTC. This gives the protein CASSLRGLAGETQYF.

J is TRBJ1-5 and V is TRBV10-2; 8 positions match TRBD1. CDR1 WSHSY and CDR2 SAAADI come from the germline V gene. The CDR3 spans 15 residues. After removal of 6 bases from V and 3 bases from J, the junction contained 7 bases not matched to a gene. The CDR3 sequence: CASSGQGPFNQPQHF. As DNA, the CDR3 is TGCGCCAGCAGCGGACAGGGCCCATTCAATCAGCCCCAGCATTTT.

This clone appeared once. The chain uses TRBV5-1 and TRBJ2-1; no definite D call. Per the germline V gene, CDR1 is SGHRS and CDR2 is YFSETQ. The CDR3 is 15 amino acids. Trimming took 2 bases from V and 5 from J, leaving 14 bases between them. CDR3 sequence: CASSLFQEPNNEQFF. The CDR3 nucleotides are TGCGCCAGCAGCTTATTTCAAGAGCCGAACAATGAGCAGTTCTTC.

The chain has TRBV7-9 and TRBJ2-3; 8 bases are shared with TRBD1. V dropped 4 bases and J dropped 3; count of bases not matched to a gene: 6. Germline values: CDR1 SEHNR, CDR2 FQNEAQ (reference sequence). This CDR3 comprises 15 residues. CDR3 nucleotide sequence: TGTGCCAGCAGCTCGCAGGACAGGGCTACAGATACGCAGTATTTT. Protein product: CASSSQDRATDTQYF.

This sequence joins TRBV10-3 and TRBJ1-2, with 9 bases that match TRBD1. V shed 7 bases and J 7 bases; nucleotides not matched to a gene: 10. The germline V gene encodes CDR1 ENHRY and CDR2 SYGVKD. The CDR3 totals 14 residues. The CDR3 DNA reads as TGTGCCATCACCGGGGACAGGGAGACGGGTGGCTACACCTTC. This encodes CAITGDRETGGYTF.